One sample yielded the 29 T cell receptor beta chains listed below, sequenced in a study of blood T cell repertoires in COVID-19. Only in-frame clones appear in the TCRdb table, and some are missing; sequencing was by immunoSEQ multiplex PCR. The data show roughly 120,000 clones, about four fifths seen once. Input material: peripheral blood. Source of these receptors: an older woman with acute or convalescent COVID-19.

The chain recombines TRBV7-2 with TRBJ2-7; 7 bases are shared with TRBD1. Trimming removed 3 bases from V and 5 bases from J; junction bases left unmatched: 10. This CDR3 is 15 amino acids long. Germline CDR1 SGHTA, CDR2 FQGNSA. CDR3 in DNA: TGTGCCAGCAGCTTCCCCGGGGACAGTGTCCACGAGCAGTACTTC. This sequence encodes CASSFPGDSVHEQYF.

The chain employs TRBV12-3 or TRBV12-4 and TRBJ1-6; maybe TRBD1 (6 bases). The V end lost 3 bases, the J end lost 8 bases, and 8 bases lay between the germline ends. The CDR3 is made up of 13 amino acids. The DNA for the CDR3 is TGTGCCAGCAGTTTGACAGGCGATTCACCCCTCCACTTT. Protein: CASSLTGDSPLHF.

The chain links TRBV6-5 to TRBJ2-7; tentatively, D is TRBD1 (6 bases). Germline V gene lookup returns CDR1 MNHEY and CDR2 SVGAGI. The CDR3 has 13 residues. V gave up 7 bases and J gave up 5 bases, with 15 bases separating them. The CDR3 loop is CASTRQAGDEQYF. The DNA for the CDR3 is TGTGCCAGCACCCGACAGGCTGGCGACGAGCAGTACTTC.

The genes are TRBV6-5 and TRBJ1-3; 9 bases line up with TRBD1. The junction had 6 bases not matched to a gene; V was cut back by 4 bases and J by 8 bases. Per the germline V gene, CDR1 is MNHEY and CDR2 is SVGAGI. CDR3 length: 14 amino acids. The CDR3 DNA reads as TGTGCCAGCAGTTCCGGACAGGGGCGGGACACCATATATTTT. As protein: CASSSGQGRDTIYF.

This clone was counted between two and nine times. The J gene is TRBJ1-3, the V gene TRBV11-2; TRBD1 is a possible D gene (6 bases). The germline V gene has CDR1 SGHAT and CDR2 FQNNGV. With 5 bases removed from V and 2 bases from J, the gap between germline ends came to 16 bases. This CDR3 is 16 amino acids long. The CDR3 protein is CASSVARGWAGNTIYF. CDR3 bases: TGTGCCAGCAGCGTTGCGAGGGGGTGGGCTGGAAACACCATATATTTT.

The chain couples TRBV30 to TRBJ1-2, with TRBD1 as a possible D gene (5 bases). The germline V and J ends were trimmed by 5 bases and 8 bases, with 15 bases remaining between them. Germline values: CDR1 GTSNPN, CDR2 SVGIG (reference sequence). This CDR3 is 12 amino acids long. This CDR3 is CAWVPTALGYTF. The DNA of the CDR3 is TGTGCCTGGGTCCCGACAGCCCTCGGCTACACCTTC. Full variable domain (outside the CDR3, taken from reference TRBV30 and TRBJ1-2): SQTIHQWPATLVQPVGSPLSLECTVEGTSNPNLYWYRQAAGRGLQLLFYSVGIGQISSEVPQNLSASRPQDRQFILSSKKLLLSDSGFYLCAWVPTALGYTFGSGTRLTVV.

V and J are TRBV4-3 and TRBJ2-1, with D possibly TRBD1 on 6 matching bases. CDR1 and CDR2 (germline): LGHNA, YSLEER. The CDR3 is 14 residues long. With 1 base removed from V and 7 bases from J, the gap between germline ends came to 11 bases. The CDR3 DNA reads TGCGCCAGCAGCCAAGTAATACAGGGTAATGAGCAGTTCTTC. Residues: CASSQVIQGNEQFF.

The chain carries TRBV5-1 and TRBJ2-4; 10 bases match TRBD2. The J segment lost 5 bases and the V segment lost 5 bases, leaving 7 bases of the junction unmatched. The CDR3 consists of 15 residues. The germline V gene has CDR1 SGHRS and CDR2 YFSETQ. Written as DNA, the CDR3 is TGCGCCAGCAGACCAGCGGGGGGGCCAGAAAACATTCAGTACTTC. Protein sequence: CASRPAGGPENIQYF.

The chain combines TRBV3-1 (or the pseudogene TRBV3-2) with TRBJ1-5; D gene ambiguous. Germline lookup yields CDR1 LGHDT and CDR2 YNNKEL (reference sequence). The CDR3 is made up of 14 amino acids. Trimming removed 4 bases at V and 4 bases at J, with 11 bases between. The CDR3 loop reads CASSLGRQNQPQHF. The CDR3, as DNA: TGTGCCAGCAGCCTAGGAAGACAAAATCAGCCCCAGCATTTT.

This rearrangement joins TRBV5-4 to TRBJ2-5; 9 positions match TRBD1. This CDR3 spans 15 amino acids. Germline V gene sequence: CDR1 SGHNT, CDR2 YYREEE (reference sequence). The V segment lost 5 bases and the J segment 1 base; nucleotides outside the gene matches: 6. This CDR3 is CASRTATGGQETQYF. The DNA for the CDR3 is TGTGCCAGCAGGACGGCGACAGGGGGCCAAGAGACCCAGTACTTC.

The rearrangement uses TRBV30 and TRBJ2-7; 8 bases line up with TRBD2. The CDR3 length is 16 residues. The ends lost 0 bases at V and 0 bases at J; junction bases unmatched: 7. From germline, CDR1 is GTSNPN and CDR2 SVGIG (reference sequence). CDR3 region: CAWSVLGGGRSYEQYF. The CDR3 nucleotides are TGTGCCTGGAGTGTACTCGGGGGGGGGCGCTCCTACGAGCAGTACTTC.

This chain links TRBV6-2 or TRBV6-3 with TRBJ2-3, with D hard to call. The germline V and J ends were trimmed by 6 bases and 0 bases, with 19 bases remaining between them. The CDR3 is 17 amino acids. CDR1 and CDR2 (germline): MNHEY, SVGEGT. The CDR3 here is CASSPRGSPSSTDTQYF. CDR3 nucleotides: TGTGCCAGCAGCCCCCGCGGTAGCCCATCCAGCACAGATACGCAGTATTTT.

This rearrangement joins TRBV7-9 to TRBJ2-3; 7 positions agree with TRBD1. J gave up 8 bases and V 11 bases, and 10 bases lay outside the gene matches. CDR3 length equals 12 residues. Germline V CDR1 and CDR2: SEHNR, FQNEAQ (reference sequence). The CDR3: CASGGPQGTQYF. The CDR3 region has the DNA TGTGCCTCAGGGGGACCCCAAGGTACGCAGTATTTT.

In this sample, this clone turned up once. The sample contains more than one DNA sequence encoding this CDR3. The chain recombines TRBV14 with TRBJ1-2; D is perhaps TRBD1 (5 bases). V was clipped by 1 base and J by 4 bases, with 7 bases between them. Germline V CDR1 and CDR2: SGHDN, FVKESK. CDR3 size: 13 residues. The CDR3 region is CASSQGQGYGYTF. For the CDR3, the DNA is TGTGCCAGCAGCCAAGGGCAGGGCTATGGCTACACCTTC.

The chain carries TRBV3-1 (or the pseudogene TRBV3-2) and TRBJ1-6; no reliable D call. This CDR3 region has 15 residues. The germline gives CDR1 LGHDT, CDR2 YNNKEL (reference sequence). V lost 5 bases and J lost 7, with 15 bases in between. The CDR3, as DNA: TGTGCCAGCAGCGCCACTAGCATTTGGAATTCACCCCTCCACTTT. As protein: CASSATSIWNSPLHF.

The chain uses TRBV5-1 and TRBJ1-4, with TRBD1 identical over 8 bases. This CDR3 has 15 residues. Germline assignment: CDR1 SGHRS and CDR2 YFSETQ. Trimming cost V 0 bases and J 7 bases; bases outside gene matches: 5. The CDR3 loop reads CASSLDGTGTEKLFF. In DNA form, the CDR3 reads TGCGCCAGCAGCTTGGATGGGACAGGTACTGAAAAACTGTTTTTT.

This chain's CDR3 is CSVDGLGTANSYEQYF. For the CDR3, the DNA is TGCAGCGTTGACGGGTTGGGGACAGCAAACTCCTACGAGCAGTACTTC. The chain combines TRBV29-1 with TRBJ2-7; TRBD1 matches at 7 bases. V shed 3 bases, J shed 0 bases, and the junction held 11 bases outside the gene matches. The CDR3 covers 16 residues. Germline loops: CDR1 SQVTM, CDR2 ANQGSEA.

This sequence joins TRBV19 and TRBJ1-1; no firm D call. V was shortened by 0 bases and J by 6 bases, with 8 bases between the two germline ends. CDR3 size: 13 residues. The germline gives CDR1 LNHDA, CDR2 SQIVND (reference sequence). The CDR3 sequence: CASSIDNGAEAFF. The CDR3 DNA follows: TGTGCCAGTAGTATAGATAACGGGGCTGAAGCTTTCTTT.

This rearrangement joins TRBV6-6 to TRBJ1-4; no clear D. The germline CDR1 and CDR2 sequences are MNHNY and SVGAGI (reference sequence). V lost 5 bases to trimming and J lost 7 bases, with 17 bases between them. The CDR3 runs 15 residues. The CDR3 here is CASSHQRVYGEKLFF. CDR3 DNA: TGTGCCAGCAGTCACCAACGAGTGTACGGTGAAAAACTGTTTTTT.

This rearrangement joins TRBV15 to TRBJ2-1; no reliable D call. The ends were cut back, 2 bases at V and 9 bases at J, with 11 bases in the middle. CDR3 length equals 13 residues. Germline CDR1 is LNHNV and CDR2 is YYDKDF (reference sequence). In DNA, the CDR3 is TGTGCCACCAGCAGAACCTATAGTATTGAGCAGTTCTTC. Protein sequence: CATSRTYSIEQFF.

V and J are TRBV21-1 and TRBJ1-3; the D segment call TRBD1 is taken from the table without a DNA check. TRBV21-1 is a listed pseudogene. The CDR3 loop spans 16 amino acids. The CDR3 DNA is TGTGCCAGCAGCAAAGTGCCAGGGGGTAGTGGAAACACCATATATTTT. Its protein is CASSKVPGGSGNTIYF.

J is TRBJ1-2 and V is TRBV6-6, with 8 nucleotides matching TRBD1. Germline lookup yields CDR1 MNHNY and CDR2 SVGAGI (reference sequence). J was trimmed by 6 bases and V by 5 bases; bases with no gene match: 8. This CDR3 has 14 residues. CDR3 DNA sequence: TGTGCCAGCAGTCCCAGGCCGGACAGGGATGGCTACACCTTC. Amino acid sequence: CASSPRPDRDGYTF.

This rearrangement joins TRBV5-6 to TRBJ2-2, with 8 bases identical to TRBD2. Germline CDR1 is SGHDT and CDR2 is YYEEEE. The CDR3 has 14 amino acids. V lost 2 bases and J lost 6; bases outside the gene matches: 3. CDR3: CASSFIGGAGELFF. In DNA form, the CDR3 reads TGTGCCAGCAGCTTTATCGGGGGGGCCGGGGAGCTGTTTTTT. Full variable domain (outside the CDR3, taken from reference TRBV5-6 and TRBJ2-2): DAGVTQSPTHLIKTRGQQVTLRCSPKSGHDTVSWYQQALGQGPQFIFQYYEEEERQRGNFPDRFSGHQFPNYSSELNVNALLLGDSALYLCASSFIGGAGELFFGEGSRLTVL.

The rearrangement links TRBV5-1 to TRBJ2-3, with TRBD2 matching 10 bases. Germline V CDR1 and CDR2: SGHRS, YFSETQ. The CDR3 has 16 residues. Trimming at V came to 4 bases and at J to 4 bases, leaving 9 bases not matched to a gene. For the CDR3, the DNA is TGCGCCAGCAGCCAAACCCTAGCGGGGGCTTCAGATACGCAGTATTTT. Translated, it gives CASSQTLAGASDTQYF.

V is TRBV9 and J is TRBJ1-1; D not certain. Germline-derived CDR1 and CDR2 are SGDLS and YYNGEE. The CDR3 spans 14 residues. Trimming removed 6 bases from V and 0 bases from J, with 12 bases in between. The CDR3 DNA sequence: TGTGCCAGCACCCAAACTGCGGTGAACACTGAAGCTTTCTTT. As protein: CASTQTAVNTEAFF.

The CDR3 DNA sequence: TGCGCCAGCAGGGAGGGGGGGCAAACGGATACGCAGTATTTT. Translated: CASREGGQTDTQYF. The chain is built from TRBV4-1 and TRBJ2-3; a possible D gene is TRBD2 (7 bases). The V and J ends lost 6 bases and 6 bases respectively, with 16 bases between them. Germline V gene data show CDR1 as MGHRA and CDR2 as YSYEKL. This CDR3 spans 14 amino acids.

This chain joins TRBV7-2 and TRBJ2-1; no reliable D call. Germline V lookup: CDR1 SGHTA, CDR2 FQGNSA. The length of the CDR3 is 15 residues. V gave up 3 bases and J gave up 2 bases, with 11 bases separating them. CDR3 bases: TGTGCCAGCAGCTTTGATACGCGGACCTACAATGAGCAGTTCTTC. Amino acid sequence: CASSFDTRTYNEQFF. Full variable domain (rest looked up from reference TRBV7-2 and TRBJ2-1): GAGVSQSPSNKVTEKGKDVELRCDPISGHTALYWYRQSLGQGLEFLIYFQGNSAPDKSGLPSDRFSAERTGGSVSTLTIQRTQQEDSAVYLCASSFDTRTYNEQFFGPGTRLTVL.

The chain has TRBV7-9 and TRBJ2-7, with D unresolved. Per the germline V gene, CDR1 is SEHNR and CDR2 is FQNEAQ (reference sequence). CDR3 length equals 14 residues. Between the trimmed V and J ends, which lost 5 bases and 6 bases, there was a span of 17 bases. In nucleotides, the CDR3 is TGTGCCAGCAGCCTAGACGAGAGGCCCGGCGAGCAGTACTTC. It translates to CASSLDERPGEQYF.

This clone occurred once. This chain connects TRBV11-2 to TRBJ1-1; D gene uncertain. The germline V gene encodes CDR1 SGHAT and CDR2 FQNNGV. V was cut by 5 bases and J by 8 bases, with 15 bases left in between. The CDR3 contains 13 residues. For the CDR3, the DNA is TGTGCCAGCAGCCCAGAGAGGGAACGAGAAGCTTTCTTT. Translating it yields CASSPEREREAFF.